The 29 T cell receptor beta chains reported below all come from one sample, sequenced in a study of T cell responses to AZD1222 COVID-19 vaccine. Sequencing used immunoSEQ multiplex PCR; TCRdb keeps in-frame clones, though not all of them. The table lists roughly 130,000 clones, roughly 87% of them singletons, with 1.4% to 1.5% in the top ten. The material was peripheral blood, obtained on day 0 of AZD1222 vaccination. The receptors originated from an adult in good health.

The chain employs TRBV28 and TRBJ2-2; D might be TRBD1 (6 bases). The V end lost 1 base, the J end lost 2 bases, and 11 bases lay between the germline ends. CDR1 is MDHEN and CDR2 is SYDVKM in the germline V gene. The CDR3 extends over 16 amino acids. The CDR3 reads CASSLSGTHNTGELFF. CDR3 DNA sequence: TGTGCCAGCAGTTTATCCGGGACACACAACACCGGGGAGCTGTTTTTT.

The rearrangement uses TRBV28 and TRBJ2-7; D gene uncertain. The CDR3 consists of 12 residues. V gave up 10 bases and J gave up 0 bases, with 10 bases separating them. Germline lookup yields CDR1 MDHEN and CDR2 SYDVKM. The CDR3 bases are TGTGCCATTGCACCGAGCTCCTACGAGCAGTACTTC. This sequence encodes CAIAPSSYEQYF.

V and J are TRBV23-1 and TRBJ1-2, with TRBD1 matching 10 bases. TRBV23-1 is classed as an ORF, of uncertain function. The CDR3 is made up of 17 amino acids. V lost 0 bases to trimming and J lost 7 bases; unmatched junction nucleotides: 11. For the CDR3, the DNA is TGCGCCAGCAGTCAATCAATCGAGGACAGGGGGTGGGTTGGCTACACCTTC. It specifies CASSQSIEDRGWVGYTF.

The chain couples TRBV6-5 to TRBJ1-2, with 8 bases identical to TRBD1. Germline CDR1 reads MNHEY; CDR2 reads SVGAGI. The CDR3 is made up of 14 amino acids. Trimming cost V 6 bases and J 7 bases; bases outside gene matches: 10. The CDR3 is CASRRFQGASGYTF. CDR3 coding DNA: TGTGCCAGCAGGAGATTCCAGGGGGCCAGTGGCTACACCTTC.

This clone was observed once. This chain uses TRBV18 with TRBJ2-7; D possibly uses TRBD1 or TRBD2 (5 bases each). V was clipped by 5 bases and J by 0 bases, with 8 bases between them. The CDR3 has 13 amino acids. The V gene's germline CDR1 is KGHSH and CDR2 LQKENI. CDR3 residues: CASSTGTSYEQYF. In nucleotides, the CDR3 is TGTGCCAGCTCAACCGGGACCTCCTACGAGCAGTACTTC.

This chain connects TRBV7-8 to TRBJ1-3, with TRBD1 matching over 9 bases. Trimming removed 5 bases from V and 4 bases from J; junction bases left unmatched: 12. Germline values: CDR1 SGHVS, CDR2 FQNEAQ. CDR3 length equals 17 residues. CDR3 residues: CASSKRRDRVVGNTIYF. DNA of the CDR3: TGTGCCAGCAGCAAACGCCGGGACAGGGTGGTCGGAAACACCATATATTTT. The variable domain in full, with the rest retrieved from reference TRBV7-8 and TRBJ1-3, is GAGVSQSPRYKVAKRGQDVALRCDPISGHVSLFWYQQALGQGPEFLTYFQNEAQLDKSGLPSDRFFAERPEGSVSTLKIQRTQQEDSAVYLCASSKRRDRVVGNTIYFGEGSWLTVV.

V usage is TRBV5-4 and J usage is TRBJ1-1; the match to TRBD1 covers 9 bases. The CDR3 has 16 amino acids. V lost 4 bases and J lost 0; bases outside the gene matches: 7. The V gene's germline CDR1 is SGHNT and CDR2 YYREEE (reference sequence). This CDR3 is CASSRDRGNMNTEAFF. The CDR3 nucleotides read TGTGCCAGCAGCCGAGACAGGGGGAACATGAACACTGAAGCTTTCTTT.

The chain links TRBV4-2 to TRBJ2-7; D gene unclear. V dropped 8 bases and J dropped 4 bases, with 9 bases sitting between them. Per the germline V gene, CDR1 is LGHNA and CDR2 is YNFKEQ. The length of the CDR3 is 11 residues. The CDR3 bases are TGTGCCAGCGGTGAGACATACGAGCAGTACTTC. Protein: CASGETYEQYF.

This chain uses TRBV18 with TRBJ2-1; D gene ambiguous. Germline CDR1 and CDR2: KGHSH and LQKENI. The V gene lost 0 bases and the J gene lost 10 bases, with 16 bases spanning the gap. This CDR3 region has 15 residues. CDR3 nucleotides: TGTGCCAGCTCACCACCGAGCCAGCCCTCACTAGAGCAGTTCTTC. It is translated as CASSPPSQPSLEQFF.

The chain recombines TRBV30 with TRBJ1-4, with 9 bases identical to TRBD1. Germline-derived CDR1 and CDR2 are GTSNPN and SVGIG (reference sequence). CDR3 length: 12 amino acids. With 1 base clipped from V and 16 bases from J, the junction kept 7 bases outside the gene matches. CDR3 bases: TGTGCCTGGAGTGCGACGCGGGACAGGGCGTTTTTT. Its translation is CAWSATRDRAFF.

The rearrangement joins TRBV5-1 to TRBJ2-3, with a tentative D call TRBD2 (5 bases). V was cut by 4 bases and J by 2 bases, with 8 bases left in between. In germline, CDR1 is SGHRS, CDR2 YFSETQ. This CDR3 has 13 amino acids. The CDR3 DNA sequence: TGCGCCAGCAGCCAAGACTACACAGATACGCAGTATTTT. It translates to CASSQDYTDTQYF. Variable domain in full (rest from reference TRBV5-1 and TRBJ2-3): KAGVTQTPRYLIKTRGQQVTLSCSPISGHRSVSWYQQTPGQGLQFLFEYFSETQRNKGNFPGRFSGRQFSNSRSEMNVSTLELGDSALYLCASSQDYTDTQYFGPGTRLTVL.

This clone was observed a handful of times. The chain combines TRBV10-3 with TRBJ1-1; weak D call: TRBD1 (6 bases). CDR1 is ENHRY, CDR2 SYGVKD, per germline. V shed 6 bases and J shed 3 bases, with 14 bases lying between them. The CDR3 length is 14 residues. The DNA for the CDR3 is TGTGCCATCAGCACGACAGGCCCGGACACTGAAGCTTTCTTT. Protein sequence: CAISTTGPDTEAFF.

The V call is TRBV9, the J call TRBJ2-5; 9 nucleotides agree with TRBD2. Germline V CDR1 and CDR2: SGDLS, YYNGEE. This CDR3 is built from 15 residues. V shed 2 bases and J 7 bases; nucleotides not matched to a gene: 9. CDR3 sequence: CASSVSGTSSGTQYF. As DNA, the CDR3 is TGTGCCAGCAGCGTGAGCGGGACTAGCTCAGGGACCCAGTACTTC.

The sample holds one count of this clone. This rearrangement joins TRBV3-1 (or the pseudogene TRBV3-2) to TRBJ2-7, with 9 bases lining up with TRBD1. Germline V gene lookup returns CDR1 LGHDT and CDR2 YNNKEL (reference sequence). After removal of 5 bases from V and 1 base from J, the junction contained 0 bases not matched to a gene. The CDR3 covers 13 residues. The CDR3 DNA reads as TGTGCCAGCAGCGACAGGGGGTCCTACGAGCAGTACTTC. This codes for CASSDRGSYEQYF.

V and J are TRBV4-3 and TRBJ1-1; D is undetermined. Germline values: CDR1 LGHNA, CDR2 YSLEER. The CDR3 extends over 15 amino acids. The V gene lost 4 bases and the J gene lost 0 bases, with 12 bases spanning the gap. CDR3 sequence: CASSPGGDLNTEAFF. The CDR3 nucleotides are TGCGCCAGCAGCCCGGGAGGAGACCTGAACACTGAAGCTTTCTTT.

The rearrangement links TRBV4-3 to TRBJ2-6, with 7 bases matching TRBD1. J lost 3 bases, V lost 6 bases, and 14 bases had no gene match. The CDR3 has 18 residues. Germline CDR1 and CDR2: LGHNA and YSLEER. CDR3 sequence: CASSLTGSHGSGANVLTF. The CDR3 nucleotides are TGCGCCAGCAGTTTGACAGGGTCCCATGGGAGTGGGGCCAACGTCCTGACTTTC.

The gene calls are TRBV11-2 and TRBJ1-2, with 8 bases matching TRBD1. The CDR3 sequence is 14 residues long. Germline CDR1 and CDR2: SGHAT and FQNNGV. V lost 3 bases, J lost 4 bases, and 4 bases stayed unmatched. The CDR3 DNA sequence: TGTGCCAGCAGCTTCGGGACAGGCCCCTATGGCTACACCTTC. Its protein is CASSFGTGPYGYTF.

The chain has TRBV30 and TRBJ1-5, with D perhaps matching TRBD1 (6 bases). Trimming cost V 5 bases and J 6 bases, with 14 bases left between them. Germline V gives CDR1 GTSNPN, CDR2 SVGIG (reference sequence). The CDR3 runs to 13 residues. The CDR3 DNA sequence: TGTGCCTGGGGAGCAGGGGTGTCTCAGCCCCAGCATTTT. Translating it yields CAWGAGVSQPQHF.

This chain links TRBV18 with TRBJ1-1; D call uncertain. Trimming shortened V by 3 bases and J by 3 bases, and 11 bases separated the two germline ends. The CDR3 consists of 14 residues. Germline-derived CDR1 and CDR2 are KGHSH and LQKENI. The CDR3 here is CASSPTRSHTEAFF. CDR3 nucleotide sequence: TGTGCCAGCTCACCCACTAGGTCCCACACTGAAGCTTTCTTT.

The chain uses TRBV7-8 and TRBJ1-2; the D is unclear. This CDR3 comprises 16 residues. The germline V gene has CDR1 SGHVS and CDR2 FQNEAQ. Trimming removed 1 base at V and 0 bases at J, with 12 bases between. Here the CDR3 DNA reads TGTGCCAGCAGCTTAGTTCCGGGTGTGACTAACTATGGCTACACCTTC. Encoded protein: CASSLVPGVTNYGYTF.

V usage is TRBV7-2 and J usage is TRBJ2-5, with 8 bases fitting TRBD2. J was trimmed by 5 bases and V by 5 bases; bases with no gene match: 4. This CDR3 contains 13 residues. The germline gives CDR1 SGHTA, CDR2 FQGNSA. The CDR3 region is CASSPRGGETQYF. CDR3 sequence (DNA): TGTGCCAGCAGCCCCCGGGGGGGGGAGACCCAGTACTTC.

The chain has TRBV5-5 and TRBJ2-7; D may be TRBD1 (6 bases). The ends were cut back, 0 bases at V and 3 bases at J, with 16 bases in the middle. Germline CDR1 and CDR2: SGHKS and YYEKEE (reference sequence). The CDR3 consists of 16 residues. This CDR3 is CASSLVGTQEVYEQYF. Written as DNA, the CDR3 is TGTGCCAGCAGCTTGGTGGGGACACAGGAGGTCTACGAGCAGTACTTC.

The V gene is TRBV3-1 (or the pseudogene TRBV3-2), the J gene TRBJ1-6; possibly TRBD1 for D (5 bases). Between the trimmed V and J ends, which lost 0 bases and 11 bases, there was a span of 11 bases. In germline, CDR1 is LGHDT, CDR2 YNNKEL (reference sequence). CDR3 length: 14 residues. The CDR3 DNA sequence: TGTGCCAGCAGCCAAGATATAAAGGGGACACCCCTCCACTTT. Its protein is CASSQDIKGTPLHF.

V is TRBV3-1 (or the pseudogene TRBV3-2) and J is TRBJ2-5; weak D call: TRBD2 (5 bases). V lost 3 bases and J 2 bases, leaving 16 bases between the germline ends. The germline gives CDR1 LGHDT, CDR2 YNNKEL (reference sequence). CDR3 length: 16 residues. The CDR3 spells CASSQAGVNQQETQYF. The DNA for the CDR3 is TGTGCCAGCAGCCAGGCCGGGGTCAATCAACAAGAGACCCAGTACTTC.

The CDR3 DNA reads as TGTGCCAGCAGTCCTGGACAGGGGGGCTACACCTTC. It codes for CASSPGQGGYTF. The J gene is TRBJ1-2, the V gene TRBV12-3 or TRBV12-4; 9 bases match TRBD1. CDR3 length: 12 amino acids. The J segment lost 8 bases and the V segment lost 5 bases, leaving 3 bases of the junction unmatched.

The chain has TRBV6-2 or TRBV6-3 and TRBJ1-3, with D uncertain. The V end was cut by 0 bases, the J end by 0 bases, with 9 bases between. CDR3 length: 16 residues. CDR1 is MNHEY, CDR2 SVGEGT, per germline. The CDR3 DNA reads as TGTGCCAGCAGTTACTCTGGGAGACGCTCTGGAAACACCATATATTTT. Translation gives CASSYSGRRSGNTIYF.

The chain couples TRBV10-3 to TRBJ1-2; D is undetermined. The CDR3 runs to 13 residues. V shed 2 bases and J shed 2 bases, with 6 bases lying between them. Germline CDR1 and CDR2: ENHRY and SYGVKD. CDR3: CAISEDPNYGYTF. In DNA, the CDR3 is TGTGCCATCAGTGAGGACCCGAACTATGGCTACACCTTC.

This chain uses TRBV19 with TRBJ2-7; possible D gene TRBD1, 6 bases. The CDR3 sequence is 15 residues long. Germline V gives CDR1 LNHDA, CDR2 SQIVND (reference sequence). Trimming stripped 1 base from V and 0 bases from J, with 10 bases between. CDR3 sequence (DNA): TGTGCCAGTAGTATAGTTGGGGACAACTCCTACGAGCAGTACTTC. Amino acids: CASSIVGDNSYEQYF.

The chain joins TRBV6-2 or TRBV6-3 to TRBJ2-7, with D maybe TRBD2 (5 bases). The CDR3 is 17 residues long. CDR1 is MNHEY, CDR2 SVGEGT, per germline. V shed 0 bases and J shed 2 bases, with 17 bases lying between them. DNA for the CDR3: TGTGCCAGCAGTTACTCGTCACTCGGACTCAACCCCTACGAGCAGTACTTC. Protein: CASSYSSLGLNPYEQYF.